This T cell receptor (beta chain) stems from a study of technical replicates of blood from a handful of donors. This table comes from immunoSEQ multiplex PCR, and its TCRdb copy is limited to in-frame clones, with some not included. The profile shows about 56,000 clones, 90% to 95% of them singletons. V dropped 4 bases and J dropped 6 bases, with 16 bases sitting between them. Germline V lookup: CDR1 SGHAT, CDR2 FQDESV (reference sequence). CDR3 length: 15 amino acids. The source is a human donor in good health. Some clones in this sample may be carry-over from other donors' samples. Sample: PBMCs. This chain links TRBV11-1 with TRBJ2-1; TRBD1 might be the D (6 bases). The CDR3 loop reads CASSYQHGTLNEQFF. In DNA, the CDR3 is TGTGCCAGCAGCTACCAACACGGGACACTCAATGAGCAGTTCTTC. Variable domain in full (rest from reference TRBV11-1 and TRBJ2-1): EAEVAQSPRYKITEKSQAVAFWCDPISGHATLYWYRQILGQGPELLVQFQDESVVDDSQLPKDRFSAERLKGVDSTLKIQPAELGDSAMYLCASSYQHGTLNEQFFGPGTRLTVL.